The 24 T cell receptor beta chains given below trace back to one sample, sequenced in a study of beta chain features in type 1 diabetes. The investigators reverse transcribed all of the isolated RNA, so they sequenced expressed TCRB transcripts. The protocol was immunoSEQ multiplex PCR, while the TCRdb copy is restricted to in-frame clones and leaves out a portion. The data show 130,000 to 150,000 clones, with about 51% seen just once and roughly 0.4% held by the top ten. The sample taken for sequencing was Tregs from blood. These receptor sequences come from a man younger than 30 in good health.

The rearrangement joins TRBV5-4 to TRBJ2-3; D not resolved. CDR3 length: 14 amino acids. Per the germline V gene, CDR1 is SGHNT and CDR2 is YYREEE (reference sequence). V was shortened by 4 bases and J by 1 base, with 10 bases between the two germline ends. CDR3 bases: TGTGCCAGCAGCCCCCAGAGCGGCACAGATACGCAGTATTTT. It specifies CASSPQSGTDTQYF.

The V gene is TRBV6-1, the J gene TRBJ1-1; 10 bases are a match to TRBD1. V shed 8 bases, J shed 3 bases, and the junction held 3 bases outside the gene matches. Germline V CDR1 and CDR2: MNHNS, SASEGT. The CDR3 is made up of 13 amino acids. The CDR3 reads CASGDRGYTEAFF. CDR3 bases: TGTGCCAGCGGGGACAGGGGATACACTGAAGCTTTCTTT.

This clone was picked up one time. The V and J genes are TRBV27 and TRBJ1-1, with a possible D match to TRBD1 (5 bases). The germline gives CDR1 MNHEY, CDR2 SMNVEV (reference sequence). Trimming shortened V by 5 bases and J by 4 bases, and 14 bases separated the two germline ends. The CDR3 runs to 14 residues. Here the CDR3 reads CASSRLGQGTEAFF. The CDR3 region has the DNA TGTGCCAGCAGTCGTCTGGGGCAGGGCACTGAAGCTTTCTTT.

This chain joins TRBV6-5 and TRBJ2-7; perhaps TRBD1 as D (5 bases). Per the germline V gene, CDR1 is MNHEY and CDR2 is SVGAGI. This CDR3 spans 15 amino acids. V dropped 0 bases and J dropped 1 base, with 10 bases sitting between them. DNA of the CDR3: TGTGCCAGCAGTTACTCTTCAGGGTTTTCCTACGAGCAGTACTTC. As protein: CASSYSSGFSYEQYF.

This chain joins TRBV7-8 and TRBJ2-3, with 9 bases fitting TRBD1. J lost 8 bases, V lost 1 base, and 7 bases had no gene match. CDR1 and CDR2 (germline): SGHVS, FQNEAQ. The CDR3 length is 15 residues. The CDR3 nucleotides are TGTGCCAGCAGCTTAGGGGGACAGGGTTCAAGTACGCAGTATTTT. Its protein is CASSLGGQGSSTQYF. Using reference TRBV7-8 and TRBJ2-3 for the parts outside the CDR3, the full variable domain is GAGVSQSPRYKVAKRGQDVALRCDPISGHVSLFWYQQALGQGPEFLTYFQNEAQLDKSGLPSDRFFAERPEGSVSTLKIQRTQQEDSAVYLCASSLGGQGSSTQYFGPGTRLTVL.

The rearrangement joins TRBV9 to TRBJ1-1; D possibly corresponds to TRBD1 (5 bases). Germline CDR1 is SGDLS and CDR2 is YYNGEE. This CDR3 comprises 16 residues. V was shortened by 0 bases and J by 1 base, with 13 bases between the two germline ends. The CDR3 here is CASSVDGRGGNTEAFF. DNA for the CDR3: TGTGCCAGCAGCGTAGATGGGAGGGGCGGGAACACTGAAGCTTTCTTT.

Only a few counts were recorded for this clone. The J gene is TRBJ2-7, the V gene TRBV28, with TRBD1 matching 10 bases. J lost 0 bases, V lost 6 bases, and 5 bases had no gene match. The CDR3 sequence is 15 residues long. Germline V gene data show CDR1 as MDHEN and CDR2 as SYDVKM. The CDR3 protein is CASRPGTGASYEQYF. The CDR3 DNA reads as TGTGCCAGCAGACCCGGGACAGGGGCCTCCTACGAGCAGTACTTC.

This clone was counted a single time. Other DNA sequences within the sample encode an identical CDR3. V usage is TRBV7-9 and J usage is TRBJ2-3; 8 nucleotides align to TRBD1. With V trimmed by 1 base and J by 2 bases, 8 bases remained unmatched. Germline lookup yields CDR1 SEHNR and CDR2 FQNEAQ (reference sequence). The length of the CDR3 is 17 residues. The CDR3 region is CASSLGSGGVLTDTQYF. The CDR3 nucleotides are TGTGCCAGCAGCTTAGGGTCAGGGGGCGTCCTCACAGATACGCAGTATTTT.

The genes are TRBV4-3 and TRBJ2-2; TRBD2 might be the D (6 bases). The CDR3 extends over 15 amino acids. Germline V gives CDR1 LGHNA, CDR2 YSLEER. Between the trimmed V and J ends, which lost 2 bases and 7 bases, there was a span of 14 bases. The DNA of the CDR3 is TGCGCCAGCAGCCAATTAGCGGAGGCGGGCGGGGAGCTGTTTTTT. This translates into CASSQLAEAGGELFF.

To note about this clone: Sequence at one end of the junction differs from germline and may be a read error. The chain joins TRBV30 to TRBJ2-7; D possibly corresponds to TRBD1 (5 bases). CDR3 size: 12 residues. The V gene's germline CDR1 is GTSNPN and CDR2 SVGIG (reference sequence). CDR3 sequence (DNA): TGTGCCTGGGGGGCCGGGCCTCAAGACCGAAACTTC. This translates into CAWGAGPQDRNF. The variable domain in full, completed from reference TRBV30 and TRBJ2-7, reads SQTIHQWPATLVQPVGSPLSLECTVEGTSNPNLYWYRQAAGRGLQLLFYSVGIGQISSEVPQNLSASRPQDRQFILSSKKLLLSDSGFYLCAWGAGPQDRNFGPGTRLTVT.

The chain links TRBV30 to TRBJ1-2; no reliable D call. In germline, CDR1 is GTSNPN, CDR2 SVGIG (reference sequence). This CDR3 spans 11 amino acids. Trimming removed 4 bases at V and 7 bases at J, with 10 bases between. Written as DNA, the CDR3 is TGTGCCTGGAATCGGGTGGCTGGCTACACCTTC. Translated: CAWNRVAGYTF.

V and J are TRBV15 and TRBJ1-1; a weak D match, TRBD1 (5 bases). The germline gives CDR1 LNHNV, CDR2 YYDKDF (reference sequence). The germline V and J ends were trimmed by 0 bases and 6 bases, with 8 bases remaining between them. The CDR3 has 13 amino acids. CDR3 protein: CATSREWGAEAFF. The CDR3 coding sequence is TGTGCCACCAGCAGAGAATGGGGCGCTGAAGCTTTCTTT.

This clone appeared a few times. This chain uses TRBV5-4 with TRBJ2-3, with 10 bases that match TRBD2. Germline V gene data show CDR1 as SGHNT and CDR2 as YYREEE (reference sequence). J lost 4 bases, V lost 0 bases, and 5 bases had no gene match. The length of the CDR3 is 16 residues. CDR3 coding DNA: TGTGCCAGCAGCTTGGAGCCTAGCGGGAGCTCAGATACGCAGTATTTT. Encoded protein: CASSLEPSGSSDTQYF.

This clone was counted between two and nine times. The CDR3, as DNA: TGTGCCAGCAGCTCAGTACCCATAGAGCAGTTCTTC. Amino acids: CASSSVPIEQFF. V is TRBV7-9 and J is TRBJ2-1; D gene uncertain. Deletions cut 4 bases from V and 10 bases from J, with 11 bases between. Germline CDR1 SEHNR, CDR2 FQNEAQ (reference sequence). The CDR3 contains 12 residues.

The V call is TRBV29-1, the J call TRBJ2-3, with 9 bases aligning to TRBD2. The CDR3 has 13 amino acids. Losses at the gene ends were 7 bases for V and 4 bases for J; bases not matched to a gene: 6. Germline CDR1 and CDR2: SQVTM and ANQGSEA. As DNA, the CDR3 is TGCAGCGCCGATAGCGGGAGCCCAGATACGCAGTATTTT. Protein product: CSADSGSPDTQYF.

In its sample, this clone was seen once. The chain links TRBV4-3 to TRBJ1-2; 7 bases agree with TRBD1. There are 15 residues in the CDR3. Germline CDR1 reads LGHNA; CDR2 reads YSLEER. The V segment lost 4 bases and the J segment 1 base; nucleotides outside the gene matches: 6. For the CDR3, the DNA is TGCGCCAGCAGCCGATATAGACAGGGTAACTATGGCTACACCTTC. The encoded protein is CASSRYRQGNYGYTF.

J is TRBJ2-2 and V is TRBV6-1; TRBD1 is a possible D gene (6 bases). CDR1 is MNHNS, CDR2 SASEGT, per germline. The length of the CDR3 is 15 residues. V was cut by 2 bases and J by 6 bases, with 13 bases left in between. The CDR3 sequence is CASSEQGRVSGELFF. In DNA, the CDR3 is TGTGCCAGCAGTGAACAGGGGCGAGTCTCCGGGGAGCTGTTTTTT.

The genes are TRBV28 and TRBJ2-6; no clear D gene. In germline, CDR1 is MDHEN, CDR2 SYDVKM. Trimming removed 2 bases at V and 0 bases at J, with 8 bases between. The CDR3 is 16 residues long. As DNA, the CDR3 is TGTGCCAGCAGTTTAGCAGGATTCTCTGGGGCCAACGTCCTGACTTTC. Protein sequence: CASSLAGFSGANVLTF.

This chain links TRBV10-3 with TRBJ1-3; a possible D gene is TRBD1 (6 bases). The CDR3 spans 14 residues. V lost 6 bases to trimming and J lost 2 bases, with 11 bases between them. Germline V gene lookup returns CDR1 ENHRY and CDR2 SYGVKD. The CDR3 DNA sequence: TGTGCCATCAGGGCCGGGGGGCCTGGAAACACCATATATTTT. This gives the protein CAIRAGGPGNTIYF.

The chain is built from TRBV18 and TRBJ1-2, with 12 bases identical to TRBD1. V shed 6 bases and J 8 bases; nucleotides not matched to a gene: 10. The CDR3 totals 15 residues. The germline gives CDR1 KGHSH, CDR2 LQKENI. For the CDR3, the DNA is TGTGCCAGCTCCCTAGGGACAGGGGGCGCGTCGGGCTACACCTTC. Amino acids: CASSLGTGGASGYTF.

This clone was observed a handful of times. J is TRBJ2-3 and V is TRBV11-2; TRBD2 aligns across 10 bases. The junction had 11 bases not matched to a gene; V was cut back by 4 bases and J by 4 bases. In germline, CDR1 is SGHAT, CDR2 FQNNGV. This CDR3 has 17 amino acids. CDR3 residues: CASSSNSASGSSDTQYF. In DNA, the CDR3 is TGTGCCAGCAGCTCAAACTCAGCTAGCGGGAGTTCAGATACGCAGTATTTT.

The chain carries TRBV5-4 and TRBJ2-1; D ambiguous. The CDR3 loop spans 15 amino acids. V was pared by 1 base and J by 0 bases, with 8 bases between. Germline values: CDR1 SGHNT, CDR2 YYREEE (reference sequence). DNA of the CDR3: TGTGCCAGCAGCTTGCTCGGTGACTCCTACAATGAGCAGTTCTTC. Protein sequence: CASSLLGDSYNEQFF.

As to this clone: The same CDR3 is also encoded by other DNA sequences in this sample. The gene calls are TRBV28 and TRBJ2-7; 11 bases are shared with TRBD1. The germline V gene encodes CDR1 MDHEN and CDR2 SYDVKM. The V and J ends lost 6 bases and 7 bases, in that order; junction bases with no gene match: 5. This CDR3 has 13 residues. The CDR3 sequence: CASSSGQGGEQYF. In DNA form, the CDR3 reads TGTGCCAGCAGCTCGGGACAGGGGGGAGAGCAGTACTTC. The full variable domain, rest sourced from reference TRBV28 and TRBJ2-7, is DVKVTQSSRYLVKRTGEKVFLECVQDMDHENMFWYRQDPGLGLRLIYFSYDVKMKEKGDIPEGYSVSREKKERFSLILESASTNQTSMYLCASSSGQGGEQYFGPGTRLTVT.

V gene TRBV7-2 combines with J gene TRBJ2-7; the match to TRBD2 covers 11 bases. This CDR3 comprises 18 residues. Germline CDR1 reads SGHTA; CDR2 reads FQGNSA. The V gene end was trimmed by 3 bases and the J gene end by 6 bases; junction bases not matched to a gene: 16. The CDR3 here is CASSFVRSSGTSGTEQYF. The CDR3 nucleotides read TGTGCCAGCAGCTTTGTCAGATCCTCCGGGACTAGCGGCACCGAGCAGTACTTC.